Detailed here is one T cell receptor (beta chain). Its cognate antigen is unknown. Unrecorded immune exposure was likely among donors, who were nominally healthy when sampled. This sample was included in a study of cytomegalovirus exposure and HLA in healthy donors. Broader study findings: One variant, a missense change in DCLRE1C, was linked in a later analysis to TCR beta V- and J-gene trimming. Differences between HLA loci emerged in a later analysis of TCR association rates, with DRB1 most and HLA-C fewest.

Trimming pared 7 bases from V and 4 bases from J, leaving 23 bases between. Germline V gene sequence: CDR1 WNHNN, CDR2 SYGVQD (reference sequence). The CDR3 sequence is 18 residues long. 60 Vbeta and 13 Jbeta primers were used in PCR. The repertoire was sequenced with immunoSEQ multiplex PCR; TCRdb's copy has only in-frame clones and lacks some. The table lists 80,000 to 130,000 clones, 79% of them singletons. The chain carries TRBV10-1 and TRBJ2-6, with D tentatively TRBD1 (5 bases). The receptor was isolated from a female donor in good health and CMV-seropositive. Sequences were obtained from PBMCs. The CDR3 DNA follows: TGCGCCAGCATCGAGAGGCAGGGCCGTCCGGGCGGGGCCAACGTCCTGACTTTC. Translating it yields CASIERQGRPGGANVLTF.